This paragraph reports one T cell receptor (beta chain). Germline CDR1 reads LNHDA; CDR2 reads SQIVND (reference sequence). V was clipped by 3 bases and J by 1 base, with 9 bases between them. The CDR3 is 14 residues long. These data are taken from a study of control samples from healthy donors and cancer patients. Measured with immunoSEQ multiplex PCR; TCRdb has only the in-frame clones, and not every one. The sample records roughly 95,000 clones, just under 95% being singletons. The receptor comes from a human donor in good health. The donor label of this sample is uncertain. The rearrangement links TRBV19 to TRBJ1-1; unclear D gene. The sample was blood. The CDR3 is CASSITGPNTEAFF. The CDR3 DNA follows: TGTGCCAGTAGTATCACTGGCCCGAACACTGAAGCTTTCTTT.